Below are 10 T cell receptor beta chains sequenced from a single sample in a study of long-term antiretroviral therapy in people with HIV. They ran version v3.0 of the immunoSEQ assay at survey level. Profiled with immunoSEQ multiplex PCR; TCRdb holds only in-frame clones, not every one. This sample has 25,000 to 30,000 clones, with roughly 80% found just once. The sample in question was unsorted PBMCs, obtained 3 years after starting antiretroviral therapy. These receptors came from a man aged 35 to 55 with HIV.

V gene TRBV18 combines with J gene TRBJ2-7; tentatively, D is TRBD1 (6 bases). Germline loops: CDR1 KGHSH, CDR2 LQKENI. The CDR3 contains 14 residues. The V end lost 2 bases, the J end lost 6 bases, and 14 bases lay between the germline ends. The CDR3 DNA reads as TGTGCCAGCTCACCATTACAGGGTCCATCCGAGCAGTACTTC. It yields the protein CASSPLQGPSEQYF.

This clone was observed a few times. The rearrangement joins TRBV4-2 to TRBJ2-7; 9 bases fit TRBD1. The length of the CDR3 is 17 residues. Germline-derived CDR1 and CDR2 are LGHNA and YNFKEQ. Unmatched junction bases numbered 6, after V lost 0 bases and J lost 0 bases. The CDR3 DNA reads as TGTGCCAGCAGCCAAGATTCCCCGGGACAGGGCTCCTACGAGCAGTACTTC. As protein: CASSQDSPGQGSYEQYF.

Within the sample, this clone is medium-sized (0.01 to 0.1%). CDR3 sequence: CASSFERGQGYYGYTF. CDR3 in DNA: TGTGCCAGCAGCTTCGAACGGGGACAGGGGTACTATGGCTACACCTTC. J is TRBJ1-2 and V is TRBV4-2, with TRBD1 identical over 10 bases. The junction had 9 bases not matched to a gene; V was cut back by 5 bases and J by 3 bases. Looked up from germline, CDR1 is LGHNA and CDR2 is YNFKEQ. This CDR3 is 16 amino acids long.

This chain's CDR3 is CASSSDRGRYEQYF. For the CDR3, the DNA is TGTGCCAGCAGCTCGGACAGGGGGCGCTACGAGCAGTACTTC. This rearrangement joins TRBV7-9 to TRBJ2-7, with 11 bases aligning to TRBD1. There are 14 residues in the CDR3. The ends lost 4 bases at V and 3 bases at J; junction bases unmatched: 2. Germline loops: CDR1 SEHNR, CDR2 FQNEAQ (reference sequence). The entire variable domain, with the rest obtained from reference TRBV7-9 and TRBJ2-7, is as follows: DTGVSQNPRHKITKRGQNVTFRCDPISEHNRLYWYRQTLGQGPEFLTYFQNEAQLEKSRLLSDRFSAERPKGSFSTLEIQRTEQGDSAMYLCASSSDRGRYEQYFGPGTRLTVT.

This chain links TRBV18 with TRBJ2-1, with D possibly called TRBD1 or TRBD2 (5 bases each). The CDR3 loop spans 15 amino acids. The V end was cut by 3 bases, the J end by 7 bases, with 16 bases between. Germline assignment: CDR1 KGHSH and CDR2 LQKENI. CDR3 in amino acids: CASSPEGLIGNEQFF. The CDR3 coding sequence is TGTGCCAGCTCACCCGAGGGGTTAATTGGGAATGAGCAGTTCTTC.

The chain recombines TRBV28 with TRBJ2-7, with 11 bases aligning to TRBD2. The CDR3 length is 13 residues. CDR1 and CDR2 from the germline V gene are MDHEN and SYDVKM. V lost 8 bases to trimming and J lost 5 bases; unmatched junction nucleotides: 5. Here the CDR3 DNA reads TGTGCCAGCCGACTAGCGGGAACCAACGAGCAGTACTTC. This codes for CASRLAGTNEQYF.

The chain employs TRBV27 and TRBJ1-5; D call uncertain. V was cut by 4 bases and J by 1 base, with 8 bases left in between. The V gene's germline CDR1 is MNHEY and CDR2 SMNVEV (reference sequence). The CDR3 contains 14 residues. In DNA, the CDR3 is TGTGCCAGCAGTTCGGGAGTAAGCAATCAGCCCCAGCATTTT. It is translated as CASSSGVSNQPQHF.

The chain links TRBV27 to TRBJ2-7; a possible D gene is TRBD1 (6 bases). From germline, CDR1 is MNHEY and CDR2 SMNVEV (reference sequence). CDR3 length: 14 residues. V was clipped by 0 bases and J by 2 bases, with 8 bases between them. The CDR3 DNA reads TGTGCCAGCAGTTTATCCGGGGACACCTACGAGCAGTACTTC. Protein: CASSLSGDTYEQYF.

This clone was seen only a few times. The chain links TRBV2 to TRBJ1-5; possible D gene TRBD1, 6 bases. Germline CDR1 and CDR2: SNHLY and FYNNEI. The CDR3 is 15 amino acids. V was trimmed by 6 bases and J by 7 bases, leaving 19 bases between them. The CDR3 DNA follows: TGTGCCAGCAGGGGCGGACAGACCTCGTCCCAGCCCCAGCATTTT. Amino acids: CASRGGQTSSQPQHF.

The gene calls are TRBV18 and TRBJ1-1; D gene ambiguous. Germline CDR1 is KGHSH and CDR2 is LQKENI. Trimming stripped 3 bases from V and 4 bases from J, with 9 bases between. The CDR3 is 13 residues long. The CDR3 protein is CASSPQGITEAFF. CDR3 in DNA: TGTGCCAGCTCACCCCAAGGAATCACTGAAGCTTTCTTT.